Sequencing of this T cell receptor beta chain was carried out in a study of blood T cell repertoires in COVID-19. In the authors' methods: Estimated nucleated cell counts came from reference gene primer amplification. Libraries were prepared by immunoSEQ multiplex PCR; TCRdb keeps only in-frame clonotypes and omits some of them. V and J calls and clone size are those listed in that table; D and trimming were worked out from the DNA. The data contain about 46,000 clones, over 75% of them singletons. Looked up from germline, CDR1 is SGHRS and CDR2 is YFSETQ. This CDR3 has 15 amino acids. Losses at the gene ends were 4 bases for V and 9 bases for J; bases not matched to a gene: 9. Seattle patients were enrolled during active infection and followed longitudinally.

The sequencing input was peripheral blood. This TCR was sampled from a woman at least 80 years old with COVID-19, enrolled during active disease. The genes are TRBV5-1 and TRBJ1-4; 10 positions match TRBD1. Here the CDR3 DNA reads TGCGCCAGCAGCCGTACCGGGACAGGGGATAAAAAACTGTTTTTT. It yields the protein CASSRTGTGDKKLFF. The full variable domain, with the rest looked up from reference TRBV5-1 and TRBJ1-4, is KAGVTQTPRYLIKTRGQQVTLSCSPISGHRSVSWYQQTPGQGLQFLFEYFSETQRNKGNFPGRFSGRQFSNSRSEMNVSTLELGDSALYLCASSRTGTGDKKLFFGSGTQLSVL.